A selection of T cell receptor beta chains follows, all from one sample in a study of cytomegalovirus exposure and HLA in healthy donors. Profiling relied on immunoSEQ multiplex PCR, and the TCRdb table lists in-frame clones only, not all of them. The sample consists of about 160,000 clones, over 60% of them appearing once. Sequences were obtained from PBMCs. The receptors derive from a woman aged 40 to 50 in good health and CMV-seronegative. Each CDR3 is given with its conserved first and last residue. The D gene is left open where the match is weak. For some rows the clone size is stated as once, few or many, or as a class when expanded; others skip it.

>TRBV25-1|.|TRBJ2-1|14|.
CASNQGLRGDEQFF
TGTGCCAGCAATCAAGGCCTGCGGGGCGATGAGCAGTTCTTC
>TRBV10-2|.|TRBJ1-1|12|.
CASRGAVTEAFF
TGCGCCAGCAGGGGGGCAGTAACTGAAGCTTTCTTT
>TRBV6-4|TRBD2|TRBJ2-3|16|.
CASSAFLAGGTDTQYF
TGTGCCAGCAGTGCGTTTCTAGCGGGTGGCACAGATACGCAGTATTTT
>TRBV4-1|TRBD2|TRBJ2-7|17|.
CASSQADGLSGRYEQYF
TGCGCCAGCAGCCAGGCTGATGGACTTAGCGGGCGGTACGAGCAGTACTTC
>TRBV4-2|.|TRBJ2-2|14|.
CASSQDRLPGELFF
TGTGCCAGCAGCCAAGATCGACTTCCCGGGGAGCTGTTTTTT
>TRBV5-1|TRBD2|TRBJ2-3|17|.
CASSSPGGLPQTDTQYF
TGCGCCAGCAGCTCCCCGGGGGGGCTACCACAGACAGATACGCAGTATTTT
>TRBV4-1|.|TRBJ1-2|15|.
CASSPRENNLYGYTF
TGCGCCAGCAGCCCCCGGGAAAACAATTTATATGGCTACACCTTC
>TRBV20-1|.|TRBJ1-1|10|.
CSVTTDQAFF
TGCAGTGTCACGACAGACCAAGCTTTCTTT
>TRBV7-3|TRBD2|TRBJ2-1|14|.
CASRLAGGSDEQFF
TGTGCCAGCAGACTAGCGGGGGGGAGCGATGAGCAGTTCTTC
>TRBV7-2|TRBD2|TRBJ2-2|15|.
CASSLSGGRTGELFF
TGTGCCAGCAGCTTGAGCGGGGGTCGTACCGGGGAGCTGTTTTTT
>TRBV5-1|TRBD1|TRBJ1-4|15|few
CASRGQLATNEKLFF
TGCGCCAGCAGGGGACAGCTTGCAACTAATGAAAAACTGTTTTTT
>TRBV5-1|.|TRBJ1-1|16|.
CASSFEGSRGGTEAFF
TGCGCCAGCAGTTTCGAGGGGAGCAGGGGTGGCACTGAAGCTTTCTTT
>TRBV7-6|TRBD1|TRBJ2-1|16|.
CASSSARDRNYNEQFF
TGTGCCAGCAGCTCGGCCCGGGACAGGAATTACAATGAGCAGTTCTTC
>TRBV6-5|.|TRBJ1-2|12|.
CASSYNGYGYTF
TGTGCCAGCAGTTACAACGGGTATGGCTACACCTTC
>TRBV6-1|.|TRBJ1-5|14|.
CASSLGHSNQPQHF
TGTGCCAGCAGTTTAGGACACAGCAATCAGCCCCAGCATTTT
>TRBV28|TRBD2|TRBJ2-7|15|.
CASRGLPRGSYEQYF
TGTGCCAGCAGAGGATTACCGCGGGGGTCCTACGAGCAGTACTTC
>TRBV19|TRBD1|TRBJ1-5|16|.
CASKRTGAGNNQPQHF
TGTGCCAGTAAGAGGACAGGGGCTGGGAACAATCAGCCCCAGCATTTT
>TRBV2|TRBD2|TRBJ2-1|15|.
CASRSNGGGYNEQFF
TGTGCCAGCAGGTCGAACGGGGGAGGGTACAATGAGCAGTTCTTC
>TRBV2|TRBD1|TRBJ2-1|13|once
CASSEYRGNEQFF
TGTGCCAGCAGTGAATACAGGGGCAATGAGCAGTTCTTC
>TRBV9|TRBD2|TRBJ2-2|15|few
CASSRRGGRDGELFF
TGTGCCAGCAGCCGCCGGGGGGGGCGAGACGGGGAGCTGTTTTTT
>TRBV5-1|TRBD1|TRBJ2-4|15|.
CASKLTGLAKNIQYF
TGCGCCAGTAAGTTGACAGGGTTGGCCAAAAACATTCAGTACTTC
>TRBV4-2|TRBD1|TRBJ1-2|15|.
CASSQDRGPPYGYTF
TGTGCCAGCAGCCAAGACAGGGGGCCTCCTTATGGCTACACCTTC
>TRBV6-5|TRBD1|TRBJ1-2|15|.
CASSYSYTGDYGYTF
TGTGCCAGCAGTTACTCATATACAGGGGACTATGGCTACACCTTC
>TRBV9|.|TRBJ2-5|16|.
CASSLRFYGGEETQYF
TGTGCCAGCAGCCTCCGATTTTACGGGGGAGAAGAGACCCAGTACTTC
>TRBV7-9|TRBD2|TRBJ2-5|14|once
CASSRAGGMETQYF
TGTGCCAGCAGCCGAGCGGGGGGTATGGAGACCCAGTACTTC
>TRBV5-1|TRBD2|TRBJ2-5|16|.
CASSSGLAGAQETQYF
TGCGCCAGCAGCTCGGGACTAGCGGGGGCCCAAGAGACCCAGTACTTC
>TRBV7-9|TRBD1|TRBJ2-5|15|.
CASSFVRDRPFAQYF
TGTGCCAGCAGCTTCGTCCGGGACAGACCTTTTGCCCAGTACTTC
>TRBV7-9|.|TRBJ1-2|12|.
CSSSLPGQHYTF
TGTTCCAGCAGCCTCCCCGGACAGCACTACACCTTC
>TRBV4-2|TRBD2|TRBJ2-1|15|.
CASGTSGHSYNEQFF
TGTGCCAGCGGCACTAGCGGGCATTCCTACAATGAGCAGTTCTTC
>TRBV19|TRBD1|TRBJ1-2|15|.
CASSTRTGGLHGYTF
TGTGCCAGTAGTACCAGGACAGGGGGACTCCATGGCTACACCTTC
>TRBV12-5|.|TRBJ1-1|15|.
CASGRPLTENTEAFF
TGTGCTAGTGGTCGCCCCCTGACAGAAAACACTGAAGCTTTCTTT
>TRBV4-1|.|TRBJ1-1|14|.
CASSLSAMNTEAFF
TGCGCCAGCAGCCTCAGCGCAATGAACACTGAAGCTTTCTTT
>TRBV6-1|.|TRBJ1-5|11|few
CASSNQGAQHF
TGTGCCAGCAGTAACCAGGGTGCCCAGCATTTT
>TRBV18|TRBD1|TRBJ1-2|14|.
CASSPPGQEYGYTF
TGTGCCAGCTCACCCCCGGGACAGGAGTATGGCTACACCTTC
>TRBV18|TRBD1|TRBJ1-6|14|.
CASSPGTDNSPLHF
TGTGCCAGCTCACCGGGGACAGATAATTCACCCCTCCACTTT
>TRBV7-2|TRBD2|TRBJ2-3|16|.
CASSYNGGASTDTQYF
TGTGCCAGCAGCTATAACGGGGGGGCTAGCACAGATACGCAGTATTTT
>TRBV4-2|.|TRBJ2-3|13|.
CASSQGLLDTQYF
TGTGCCAGCAGCCAAGGTCTCTTGGATACGCAGTATTTT
>TRBV2|.|TRBJ1-3|15|.
CASRGIRDSGNTIYF
TGTGCCAGCAGAGGGATCAGGGACTCTGGAAACACCATATATTTT
>TRBV5-3|.|TRBJ1-2|14|.
CARSLQARSYGYTF
TGTGCCAGAAGCTTGCAGGCCCGAAGCTATGGCTACACCTTC
>TRBV7-9|TRBD1|TRBJ2-7|16|.
CASSSPLGRTGGEQYF
TGTGCCAGCAGTTCCCCTCTGGGACGGACAGGGGGCGAGCAGTACTTC
>TRBV29-1|.|TRBJ2-6|14|once
CSVESGIGANVLTF
TGCAGCGTTGAATCAGGGATTGGGGCCAACGTCCTGACTTTC
>TRBV6-5|TRBD1|TRBJ1-6|15|few
CASSFGQGVGSPLHF
TGTGCCAGCAGTTTTGGACAGGGGGTGGGATCACCCCTCCACTTT
>TRBV6-5|TRBD1|TRBJ1-2|14|few
CASRTRTGGEGYTF
TGTGCCAGCAGGACGCGGACAGGGGGCGAGGGCTACACCTTC
>TRBV15|TRBD1|TRBJ1-2|15|.
CATSRDLAGGRGYTF
TGTGCCACCAGCAGAGATCTCGCAGGGGGCAGAGGCTACACCTTC
>TRBV19|.|TRBJ1-4|12|few
CASRTGNEKLFF
TGTGCCAGTAGAACAGGGAACGAAAAACTGTTTTTT
>TRBV11-3|.|TRBJ2-1|16|.
CASSFGSTSSYNEQFF
TGTGCCAGCAGCTTTGGTTCAACGAGCTCCTACAATGAGCAGTTCTTC
>TRBV6-5|.|TRBJ2-7|16|.
CASSYSSPGNLYEQYF
TGTGCCAGCAGTTACTCGAGTCCAGGCAACCTCTACGAGCAGTACTTC
>TRBV2|TRBD1|TRBJ1-6|16|few
CASTPGQGVRYSPLHF
TGTGCCAGCACTCCGGGACAGGGGGTTCGGTATTCACCCCTCCACTTT
>TRBV4-2|TRBD2|TRBJ2-5|16|.
CASSQIGLAYQETQYF
TGTGCCAGCAGCCAAATAGGACTAGCCTACCAAGAGACCCAGTACTTC
>TRBV9|.|TRBJ2-1|13|.
CASSVGGNNEQFF
TGTGCCAGCAGCGTAGGCGGGAACAATGAGCAGTTCTTC
>TRBV6-5|.|TRBJ1-1|14|.
CASSYQGMNTEAFF
TGTGCCAGCAGTTATCAGGGCATGAACACTGAAGCTTTCTTT